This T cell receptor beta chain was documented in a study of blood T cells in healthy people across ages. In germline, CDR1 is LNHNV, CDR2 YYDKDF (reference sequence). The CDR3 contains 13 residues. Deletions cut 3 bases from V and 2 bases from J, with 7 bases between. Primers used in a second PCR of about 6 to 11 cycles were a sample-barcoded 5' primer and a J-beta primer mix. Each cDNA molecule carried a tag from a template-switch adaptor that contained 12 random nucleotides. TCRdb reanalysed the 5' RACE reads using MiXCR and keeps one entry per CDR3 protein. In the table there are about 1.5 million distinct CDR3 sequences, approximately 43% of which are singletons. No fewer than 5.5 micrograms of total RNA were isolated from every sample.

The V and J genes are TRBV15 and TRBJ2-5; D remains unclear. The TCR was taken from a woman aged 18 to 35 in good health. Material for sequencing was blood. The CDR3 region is CATSRATQETQYF. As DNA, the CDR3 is TGTGCCACCAGCAGGGCGACTCAAGAGACCCAGTACTTC.